The clone carrying this T cell receptor (beta chain) was seen a handful of times. The sample belongs to a study of early T cells in non-severe SARS-CoV-2 infection. The wider study: The study sequenced bulk RNA from unsorted whole blood, with chains unpaired.

The CDR3 length is 14 residues. Trimming shortened V by 2 bases and J by 2 bases, and 10 bases separated the two germline ends. From germline, CDR1 is MNHEY and CDR2 SVGEGT. TCRdb re-called the 5' RACE reads through MiXCR, storing one row per CDR3 protein. In the table there are about 83,000 distinct CDR3 sequences, more than 9% of which are singletons. The clonotype was recovered from an adult who was a healthcare worker with PCR-confirmed SARS-CoV-2 infection or an uninfected control (not recorded which). The V call is TRBV6-2 or TRBV6-3, the J call TRBJ2-7; D is unresolved. Sequenced sample: whole blood. This chain's CDR3 is CASSYVERPYEQYF. In DNA, the CDR3 is TGTGCCAGCAGTTACGTGGAAAGACCCTACGAGCAGTACTTC.